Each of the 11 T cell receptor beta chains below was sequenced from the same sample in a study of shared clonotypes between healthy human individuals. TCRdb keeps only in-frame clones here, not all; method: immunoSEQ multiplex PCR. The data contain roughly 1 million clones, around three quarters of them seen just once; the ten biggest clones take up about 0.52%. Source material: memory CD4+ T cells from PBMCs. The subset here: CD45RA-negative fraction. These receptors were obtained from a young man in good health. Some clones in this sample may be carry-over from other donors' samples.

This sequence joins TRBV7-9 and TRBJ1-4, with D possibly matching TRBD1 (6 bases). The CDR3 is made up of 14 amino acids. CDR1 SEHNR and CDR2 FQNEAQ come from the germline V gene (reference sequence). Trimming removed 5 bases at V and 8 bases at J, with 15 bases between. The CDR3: CASSMDSLGEKLFF. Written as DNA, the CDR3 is TGTGCCAGCAGCATGGACAGTCTTGGCGAAAAACTGTTTTTT.

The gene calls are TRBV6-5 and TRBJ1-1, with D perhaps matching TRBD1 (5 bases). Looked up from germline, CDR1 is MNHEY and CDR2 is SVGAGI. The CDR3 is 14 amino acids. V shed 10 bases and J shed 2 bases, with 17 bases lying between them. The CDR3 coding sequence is TGTGCCACAAGGGGAGGAGGAGGTAACACTGAAGCTTTCTTT. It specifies CATRGGGGNTEAFF.

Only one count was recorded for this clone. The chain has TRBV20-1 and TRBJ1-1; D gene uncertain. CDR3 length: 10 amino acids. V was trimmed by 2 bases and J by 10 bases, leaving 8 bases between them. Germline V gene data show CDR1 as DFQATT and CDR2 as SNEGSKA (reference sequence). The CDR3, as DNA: TGCAGTGCTAGACTTGCCGGAGCTTTCTTT. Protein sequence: CSARLAGAFF.

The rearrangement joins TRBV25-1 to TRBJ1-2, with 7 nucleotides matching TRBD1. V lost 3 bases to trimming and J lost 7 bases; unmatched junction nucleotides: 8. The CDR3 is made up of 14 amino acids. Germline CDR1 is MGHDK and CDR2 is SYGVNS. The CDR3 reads CASSDLTGVRGYTF. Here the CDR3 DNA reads TGTGCCAGCAGTGATCTCACAGGGGTTCGTGGCTACACCTTC.

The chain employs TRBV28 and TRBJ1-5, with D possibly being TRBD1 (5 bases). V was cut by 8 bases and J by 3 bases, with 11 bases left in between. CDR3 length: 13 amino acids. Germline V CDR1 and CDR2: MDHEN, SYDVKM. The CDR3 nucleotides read TGTGCCAGCCGCGACAGAAACAATCAGCCCCAGCATTTT. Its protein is CASRDRNNQPQHF.

CDR3 amino acids: CASSLEYRGRETQYF. CDR3 bases: TGTGCCAGCAGTTTAGAATACAGGGGGCGAGAGACCCAGTACTTC. The chain carries TRBV28 and TRBJ2-5; 9 bases agree with TRBD1. The CDR3 is 15 residues long. V lost 2 bases to trimming and J lost 4 bases; unmatched junction nucleotides: 5. Looked up from germline, CDR1 is MDHEN and CDR2 is SYDVKM.

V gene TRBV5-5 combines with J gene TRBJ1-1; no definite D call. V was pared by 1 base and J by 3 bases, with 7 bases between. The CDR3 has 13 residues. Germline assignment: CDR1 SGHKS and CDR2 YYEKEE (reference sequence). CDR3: CASSLYGYTEAFF. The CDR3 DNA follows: TGTGCCAGCAGCTTGTATGGATACACTGAAGCTTTCTTT.

CDR3 residues: CASSRAGPRGNQPQHF. For the CDR3, the DNA is TGCGCCAGCAGCCGGGCGGGACCCCGGGGCAATCAGCCCCAGCATTTT. This sequence joins TRBV4-1 and TRBJ1-5, with D possibly matching TRBD1 (5 bases). The CDR3 sequence is 16 residues long. Trimming took off 4 bases at V and 2 bases at J, with 15 bases between the two ends. Germline CDR1 and CDR2: MGHRA and YSYEKL.

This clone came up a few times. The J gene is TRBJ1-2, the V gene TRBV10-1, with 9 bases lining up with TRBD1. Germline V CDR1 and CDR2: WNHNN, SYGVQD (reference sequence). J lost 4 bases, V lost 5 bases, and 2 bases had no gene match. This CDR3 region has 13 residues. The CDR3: CASSPGQGYGYTF. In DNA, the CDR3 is TGCGCCAGCAGTCCGGGACAGGGCTATGGCTACACCTTC.

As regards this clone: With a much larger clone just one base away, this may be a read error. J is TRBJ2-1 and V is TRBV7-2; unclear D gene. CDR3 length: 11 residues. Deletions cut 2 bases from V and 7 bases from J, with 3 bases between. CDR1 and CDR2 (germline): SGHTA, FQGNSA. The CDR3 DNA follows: TGTGCCAGCAGCTTAATGAATGAGCAGTTCTTC. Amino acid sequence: CASSLMNEQFF.

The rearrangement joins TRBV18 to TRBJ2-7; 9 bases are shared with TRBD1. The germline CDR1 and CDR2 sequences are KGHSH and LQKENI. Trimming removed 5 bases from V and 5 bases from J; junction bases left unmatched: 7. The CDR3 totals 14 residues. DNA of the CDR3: TGTGCCAGCTCAGCCGGGACAGGGTCCGACGAGCAGTACTTC. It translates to CASSAGTGSDEQYF.